The next 4 T cell receptor beta chains were all read from a single sample in a study of T cell repertoires in cytomegalovirus infection. MiXCR, applied by TCRdb to the reads, yields one record per CDR3 protein. The data show approximately 770,000 distinct CDR3 sequences, approximately 32% seen once. What these receptors recognize is not known. The sample was cultured CD8+ T cells from PBMCs, taken from culture after CMV antigen stimulation. The origin of the receptors is a human donor in good health (CMV status not recorded). Some clones in this sample may be carry-over from other donors' samples.

The table lists this clonotype with a few counts. The V gene is TRBV6-2 or TRBV6-3, the J gene TRBJ2-7; 13 bases map to TRBD2. Per germline, CDR1 MNHEY and CDR2 SVGEGT. J gave up 2 bases and V 6 bases, and 7 bases lay outside the gene matches. The CDR3 loop spans 16 amino acids. CDR3 DNA sequence: TGTGCCAGCAGCGACCGACTAGCGGGGGGTCCCTACGAGCAGTACGTC. Residues: CASSDRLAGGPYEQYV.

This clonotype was observed a handful of times. A much larger clone lies a single base off, so this may be a read error. The rearrangement uses TRBV15 and TRBJ1-5, with a weak D call TRBD1 (6 bases). This CDR3 comprises 13 residues. Trimming cost V 8 bases and J 0 bases, with 8 bases left between them. Looked up from germline, CDR1 is LNHNV and CDR2 is YYDKDF (reference sequence). The CDR3 sequence is CATGQYSNQPQHF. The CDR3, as DNA: TGTGCCACCGGACAGTATAGCAATCAGCCCCAGCATTTT.

V usage is TRBV12-3 or TRBV12-4 and J usage is TRBJ1-3; D is undetermined. V lost 3 bases to trimming and J lost 9 bases, with 6 bases between them. The CDR3 has 11 residues. CDR3 nucleotide sequence: TGTGCCAGCAGTTTTGGCACCACCATATATTTT. Translated: CASSFGTTIYF.

Concerning this clonotype itself: A read error may explain this, as a much larger clone is one base away. The CDR3 does not end in the conserved phenylalanine or tryptophan, so this is likely a read error. The gene calls are TRBV7-9 and TRBJ2-3; 7 bases map to TRBD1. Per the germline V gene, CDR1 is SEHNR and CDR2 is FQNEAQ (reference sequence). The CDR3 consists of 13 residues. The CDR3 nucleotides are TGTGCGACCAGGGGACAGAGCACAGATACGCAGTATGTT. It translates to CATRGQSTDTQYV.